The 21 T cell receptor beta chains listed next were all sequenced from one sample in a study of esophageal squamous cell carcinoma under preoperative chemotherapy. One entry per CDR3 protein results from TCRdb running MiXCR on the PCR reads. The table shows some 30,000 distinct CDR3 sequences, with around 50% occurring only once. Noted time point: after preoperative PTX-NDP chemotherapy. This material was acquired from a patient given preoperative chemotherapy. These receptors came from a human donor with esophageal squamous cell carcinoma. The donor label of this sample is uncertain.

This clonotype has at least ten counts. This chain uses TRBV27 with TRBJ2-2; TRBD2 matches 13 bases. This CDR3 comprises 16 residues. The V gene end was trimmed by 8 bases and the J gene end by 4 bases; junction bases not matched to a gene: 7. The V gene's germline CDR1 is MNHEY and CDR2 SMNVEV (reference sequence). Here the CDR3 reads CASRLTSGGATGELFF. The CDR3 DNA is TGTGCCAGCCGGCTCACTAGCGGGGGGGCCACCGGGGAGCTGTTTTTT.

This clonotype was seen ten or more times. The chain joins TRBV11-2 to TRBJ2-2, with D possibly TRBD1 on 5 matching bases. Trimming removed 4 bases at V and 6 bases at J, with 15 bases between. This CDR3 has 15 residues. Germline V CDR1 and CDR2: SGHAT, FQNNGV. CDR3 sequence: CASSWTGQAPGELFF. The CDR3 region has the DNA TGTGCCAGCAGCTGGACCGGACAAGCCCCCGGGGAGCTGTTTTTT. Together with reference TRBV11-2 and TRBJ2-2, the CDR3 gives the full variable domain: EAGVAQSPRYKIIEKRQSVAFWCNPISGHATLYWYQQILGQGPKLLIQFQNNGVVDDSQLPKDRFSAERLKGVDSTLKIQPAKLEDSAVYLCASSWTGQAPGELFFGEGSRLTVL.

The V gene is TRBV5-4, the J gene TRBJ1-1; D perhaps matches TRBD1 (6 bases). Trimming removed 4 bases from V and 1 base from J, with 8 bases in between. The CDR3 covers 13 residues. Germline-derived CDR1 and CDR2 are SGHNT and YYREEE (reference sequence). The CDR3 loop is CASSVDRNTEAFF. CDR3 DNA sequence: TGTGCCAGCAGCGTGGACAGGAACACTGAAGCTTTCTTT. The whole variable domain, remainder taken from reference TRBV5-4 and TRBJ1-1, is ETGVTQSPTHLIKTRGQQVTLRCSSQSGHNTVSWYQQALGQGPQFIFQYYREEENGRGNFPPRFSGLQFPNYSSELNVNALELDDSALYLCASSVDRNTEAFFGQGTRLTVV.

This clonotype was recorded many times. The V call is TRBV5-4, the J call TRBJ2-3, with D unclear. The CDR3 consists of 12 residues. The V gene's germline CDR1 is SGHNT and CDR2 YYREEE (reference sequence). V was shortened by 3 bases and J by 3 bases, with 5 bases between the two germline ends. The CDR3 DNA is TGTGCCAGCAGCTCTATAACAGATACGCAGTATTTT. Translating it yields CASSSITDTQYF.

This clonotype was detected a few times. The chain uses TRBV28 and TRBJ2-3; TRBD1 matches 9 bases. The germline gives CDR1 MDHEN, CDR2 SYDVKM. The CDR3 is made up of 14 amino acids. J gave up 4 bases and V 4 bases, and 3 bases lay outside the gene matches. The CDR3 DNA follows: TGTGCCAGCAGTTGGGGACAGGGATCAGATACGCAGTATTTT. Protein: CASSWGQGSDTQYF.

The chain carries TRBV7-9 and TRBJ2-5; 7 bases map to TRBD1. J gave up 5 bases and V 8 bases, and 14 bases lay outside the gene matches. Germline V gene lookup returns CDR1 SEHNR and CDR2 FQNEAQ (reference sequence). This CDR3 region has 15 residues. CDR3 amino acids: CASAEGTARGETQYF. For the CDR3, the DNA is TGTGCCAGCGCTGAAGGGACAGCCAGGGGGGAGACCCAGTACTTC.

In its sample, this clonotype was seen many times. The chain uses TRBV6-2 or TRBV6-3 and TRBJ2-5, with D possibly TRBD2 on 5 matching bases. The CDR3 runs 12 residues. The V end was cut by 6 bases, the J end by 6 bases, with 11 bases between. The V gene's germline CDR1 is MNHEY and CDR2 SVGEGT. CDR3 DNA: TGTGCCAGCAGCTTAGCGTTCAAGACCCAGTACTTC. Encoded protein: CASSLAFKTQYF.

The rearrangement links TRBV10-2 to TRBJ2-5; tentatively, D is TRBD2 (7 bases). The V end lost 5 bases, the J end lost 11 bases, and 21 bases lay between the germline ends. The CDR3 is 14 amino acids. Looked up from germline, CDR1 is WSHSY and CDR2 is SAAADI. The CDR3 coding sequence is TGCGCCAGCAGTCGGGGGGCAGGCAACAATGAGCAGTACTTC. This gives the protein CASSRGAGNNEQYF.

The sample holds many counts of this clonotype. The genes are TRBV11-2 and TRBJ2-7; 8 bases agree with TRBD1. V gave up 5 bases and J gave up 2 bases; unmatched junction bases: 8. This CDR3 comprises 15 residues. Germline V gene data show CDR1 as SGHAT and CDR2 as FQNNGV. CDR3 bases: TGTGCCAGCAGCGCACAGGGGGTACCACCCTACGAGCAGTACTTC. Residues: CASSAQGVPPYEQYF.

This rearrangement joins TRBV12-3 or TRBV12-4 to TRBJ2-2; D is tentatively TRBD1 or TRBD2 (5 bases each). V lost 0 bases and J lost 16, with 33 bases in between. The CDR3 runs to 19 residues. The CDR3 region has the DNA TGTGCCAGCAGTTTAGCGTCCCTCCTCCGGGGTGCGAACACCGGGGCGCAGTTTTTT. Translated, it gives CASSLASLLRGANTGAQFF.

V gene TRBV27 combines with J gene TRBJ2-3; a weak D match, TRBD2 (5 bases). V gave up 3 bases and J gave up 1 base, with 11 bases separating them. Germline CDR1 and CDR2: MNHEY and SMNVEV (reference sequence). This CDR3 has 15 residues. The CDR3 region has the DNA TGTGCCAGCAGTTTGAGGCGGGCGCGCACAGATACGCAGTATTTT. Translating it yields CASSLRRARTDTQYF.

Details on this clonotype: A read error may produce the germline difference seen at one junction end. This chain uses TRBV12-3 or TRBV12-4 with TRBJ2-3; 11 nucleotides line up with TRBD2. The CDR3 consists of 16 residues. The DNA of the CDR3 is TGTGCCAGCAGTGCCACTAGCGGGGGCGGCACAGATACGCAGTATTTC. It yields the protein CASSATSGGGTDTQYF.

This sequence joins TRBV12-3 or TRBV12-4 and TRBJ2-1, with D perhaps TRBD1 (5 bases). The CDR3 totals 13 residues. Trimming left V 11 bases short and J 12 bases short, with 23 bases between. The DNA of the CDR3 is TGTGCCCGCAAGGTAGGGGCTACAGATACGCAGTTCTTC. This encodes CARKVGATDTQFF.

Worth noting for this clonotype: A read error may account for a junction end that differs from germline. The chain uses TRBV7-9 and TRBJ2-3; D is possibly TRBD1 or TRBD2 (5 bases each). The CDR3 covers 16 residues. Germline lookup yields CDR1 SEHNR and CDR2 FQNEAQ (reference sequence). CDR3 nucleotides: TGTGCCAGGAGCTTCTCGGGGCTCAGATCCAGAAACATTCAGTATTTC. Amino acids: CARSFSGLRSRNIQYF.

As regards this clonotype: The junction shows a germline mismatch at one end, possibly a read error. The CDR3: CAGSGGASTETQYF. The CDR3, as DNA: TGTGCGGGCAGCGGGGGGGCTAGCACAGAGACGCAGTATTTT. This chain connects TRBV7-3 to TRBJ2-3; 10 bases line up with TRBD2. Germline CDR1 is SGHTA and CDR2 is FQGTGA. This CDR3 has 14 residues.

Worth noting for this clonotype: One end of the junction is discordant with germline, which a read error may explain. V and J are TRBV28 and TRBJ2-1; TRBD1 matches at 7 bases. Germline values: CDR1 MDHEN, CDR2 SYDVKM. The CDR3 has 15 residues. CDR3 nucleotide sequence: TGTGCCAGTAGTTCCCCCCGACAGGGAGAAGAGACCCTGTACTTC. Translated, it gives CASSSPRQGEETLYF.

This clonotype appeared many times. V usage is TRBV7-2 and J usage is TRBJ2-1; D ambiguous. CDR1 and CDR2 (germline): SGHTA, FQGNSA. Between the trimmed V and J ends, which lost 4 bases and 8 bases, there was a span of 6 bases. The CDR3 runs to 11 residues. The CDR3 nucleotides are TGTGCCAGCAGCTCCGCTTATGAGCAGTTCTTC. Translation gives CASSSAYEQFF.

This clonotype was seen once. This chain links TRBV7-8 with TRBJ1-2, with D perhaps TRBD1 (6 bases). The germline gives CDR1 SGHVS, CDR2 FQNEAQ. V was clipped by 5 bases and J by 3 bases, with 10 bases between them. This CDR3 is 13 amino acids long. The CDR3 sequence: CASSGRQDYGYTF. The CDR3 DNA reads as TGTGCCAGCAGCGGCCGACAGGACTATGGCTACACCTTC.

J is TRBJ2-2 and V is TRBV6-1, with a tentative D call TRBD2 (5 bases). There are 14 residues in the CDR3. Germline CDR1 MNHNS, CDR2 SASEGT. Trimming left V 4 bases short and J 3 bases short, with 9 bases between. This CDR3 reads CASSGTLHTGELFF. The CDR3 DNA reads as TGTGCCAGCAGTGGGACTTTACACACCGGGGAGCTGTTTTTT.

The CDR3 DNA reads as TGTGCCAGCAGCTACGGTGGGGGGGCATACAATGAGCTGTTTTTT. It is translated as CASSYGGGAYNELFF. The chain combines TRBV6-2 or TRBV6-3 with TRBJ2-1; TRBD2 is a possible D gene (7 bases). The J call may be in error: the DNA end matches TRBJ2-2 better. Germline loops: CDR1 MNHEY, CDR2 SVGEGT. This CDR3 region has 15 residues.

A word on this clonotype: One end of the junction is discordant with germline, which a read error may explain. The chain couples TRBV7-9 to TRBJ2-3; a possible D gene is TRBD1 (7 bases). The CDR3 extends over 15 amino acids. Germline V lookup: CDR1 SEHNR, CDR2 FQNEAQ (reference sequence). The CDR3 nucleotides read TGTTCCAGGGGGGACGAGGGGGGTGGCACAGAGACCCAGTATTTC. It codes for CSRGDEGGGTETQYF.